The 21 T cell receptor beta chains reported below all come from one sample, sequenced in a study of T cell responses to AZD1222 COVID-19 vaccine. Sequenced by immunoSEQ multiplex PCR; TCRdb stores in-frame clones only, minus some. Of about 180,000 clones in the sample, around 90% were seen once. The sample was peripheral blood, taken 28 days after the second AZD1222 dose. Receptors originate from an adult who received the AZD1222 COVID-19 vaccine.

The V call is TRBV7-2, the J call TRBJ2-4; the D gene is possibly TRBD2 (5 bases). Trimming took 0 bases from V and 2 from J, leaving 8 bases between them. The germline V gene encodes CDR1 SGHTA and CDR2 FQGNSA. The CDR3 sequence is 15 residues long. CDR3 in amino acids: CASSLAGVTKNIQYF. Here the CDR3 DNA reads TGTGCCAGCAGCTTAGCGGGAGTGACCAAAAACATTCAGTACTTC.

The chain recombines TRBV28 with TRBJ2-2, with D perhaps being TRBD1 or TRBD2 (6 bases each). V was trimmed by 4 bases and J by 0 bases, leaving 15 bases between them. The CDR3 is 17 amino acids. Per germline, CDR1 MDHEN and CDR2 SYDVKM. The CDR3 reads CASSSPGASSNTGELFF. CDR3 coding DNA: TGTGCCAGCAGTTCACCGGGGGCGTCTTCGAACACCGGGGAGCTGTTTTTT.

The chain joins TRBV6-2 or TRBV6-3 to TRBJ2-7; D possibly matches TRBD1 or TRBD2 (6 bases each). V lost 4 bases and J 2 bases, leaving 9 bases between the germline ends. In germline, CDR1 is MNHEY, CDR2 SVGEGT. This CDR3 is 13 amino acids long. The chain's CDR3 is CASSSRGPYEQYF. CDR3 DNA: TGTGCCAGCAGTTCCCGGGGGCCCTACGAGCAGTACTTC.

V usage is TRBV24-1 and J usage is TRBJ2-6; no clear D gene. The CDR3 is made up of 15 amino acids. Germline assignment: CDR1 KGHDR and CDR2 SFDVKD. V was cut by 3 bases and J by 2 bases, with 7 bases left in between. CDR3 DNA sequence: TGTGCCACCAGTGATGCCCGACCTGGGGCCAACGTCCTGACTTTC. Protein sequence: CATSDARPGANVLTF.

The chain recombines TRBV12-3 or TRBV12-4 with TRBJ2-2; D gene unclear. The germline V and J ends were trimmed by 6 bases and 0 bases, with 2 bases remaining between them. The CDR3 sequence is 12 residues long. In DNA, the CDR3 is TGTGCCAGCAGCCCGAACACCGGGGAGCTGTTTTTT. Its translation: CASSPNTGELFF.

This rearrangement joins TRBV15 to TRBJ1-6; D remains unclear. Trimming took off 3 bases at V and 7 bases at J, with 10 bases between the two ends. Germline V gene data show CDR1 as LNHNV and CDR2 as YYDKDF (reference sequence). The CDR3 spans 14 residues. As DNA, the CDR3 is TGTGCCACCAGCAGTAGAAGCCTGAATTCACCCCTCCACTTT. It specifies CATSSRSLNSPLHF.

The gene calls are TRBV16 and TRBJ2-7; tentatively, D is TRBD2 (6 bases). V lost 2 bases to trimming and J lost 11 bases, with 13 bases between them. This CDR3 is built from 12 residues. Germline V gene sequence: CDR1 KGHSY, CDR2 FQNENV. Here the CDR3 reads CASSQGGDTKYF. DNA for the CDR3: TGTGCCAGCAGCCAAGGCGGGGATACAAAGTACTTC. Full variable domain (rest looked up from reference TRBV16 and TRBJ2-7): GEEVAQTPKHLVRGEGQKAKLYCAPIKGHSYVFWYQQVLKNEFKFLISFQNENVFDETGMPKERFSAKCLPNSPCSLEIQATKLEDSAVYFCASSQGGDTKYFGPGTRLTVT.

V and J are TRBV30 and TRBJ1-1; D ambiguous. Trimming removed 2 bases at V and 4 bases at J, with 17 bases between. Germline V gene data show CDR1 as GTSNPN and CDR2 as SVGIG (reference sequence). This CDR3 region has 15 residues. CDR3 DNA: TGTGCCTGGAGTATCGATTCGGGCGTCGGCACTGAAGCTTTCTTT. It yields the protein CAWSIDSGVGTEAFF.

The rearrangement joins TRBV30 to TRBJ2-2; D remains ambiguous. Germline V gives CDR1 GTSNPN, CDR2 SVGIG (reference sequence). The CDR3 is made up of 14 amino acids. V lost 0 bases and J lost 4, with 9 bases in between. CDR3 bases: TGTGCCTGGAGTGTAGATTACGGCACCGGGGAGCTGTTTTTT. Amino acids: CAWSVDYGTGELFF.

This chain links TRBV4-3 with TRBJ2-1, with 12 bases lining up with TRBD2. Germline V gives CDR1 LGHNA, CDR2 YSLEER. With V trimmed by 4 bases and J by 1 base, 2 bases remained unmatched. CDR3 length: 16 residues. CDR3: CASSRLAGGSYNEQFF. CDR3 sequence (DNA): TGCGCCAGCAGCCGGCTAGCGGGAGGGTCCTACAATGAGCAGTTCTTC.

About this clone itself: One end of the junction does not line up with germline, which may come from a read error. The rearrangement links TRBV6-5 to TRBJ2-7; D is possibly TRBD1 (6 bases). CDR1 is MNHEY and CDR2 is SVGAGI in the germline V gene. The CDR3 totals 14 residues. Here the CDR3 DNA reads TGTGCCAGCAGATACTACGACAGGCCAAACGAGCAGTACTTC. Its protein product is CASRYYDRPNEQYF.

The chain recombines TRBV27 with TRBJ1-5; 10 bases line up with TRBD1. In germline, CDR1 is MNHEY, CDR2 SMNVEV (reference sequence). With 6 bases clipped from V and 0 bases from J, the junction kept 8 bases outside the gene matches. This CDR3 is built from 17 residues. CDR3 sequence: CASRPDRGDRSNQPQHF. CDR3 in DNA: TGTGCCAGCAGACCGGACAGGGGGGACCGTAGCAATCAGCCCCAGCATTTT.

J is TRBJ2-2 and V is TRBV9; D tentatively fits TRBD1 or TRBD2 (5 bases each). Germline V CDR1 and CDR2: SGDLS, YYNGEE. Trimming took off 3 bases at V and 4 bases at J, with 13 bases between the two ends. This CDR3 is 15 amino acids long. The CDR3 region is CASSGGALGTGELFF. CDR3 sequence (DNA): TGTGCCAGCAGCGGAGGGGCGCTCGGCACCGGGGAGCTGTTTTTT. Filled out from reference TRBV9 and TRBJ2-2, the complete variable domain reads DSGVTQTPKHLITATGQRVTLRCSPRSGDLSVYWYQQSLDQGLQFLIQYYNGEERAKGNILERFSAQQFPDLHSELNLSSLELGDSALYFCASSGGALGTGELFFGEGSRLTVL.

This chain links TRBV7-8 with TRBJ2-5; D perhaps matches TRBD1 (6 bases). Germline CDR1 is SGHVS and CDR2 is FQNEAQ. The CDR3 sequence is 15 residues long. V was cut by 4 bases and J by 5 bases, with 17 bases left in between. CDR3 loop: CASSSTGTPFETQYF. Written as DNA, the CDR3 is TGTGCCAGCAGCTCCACCGGGACACCCTTTGAGACCCAGTACTTC.

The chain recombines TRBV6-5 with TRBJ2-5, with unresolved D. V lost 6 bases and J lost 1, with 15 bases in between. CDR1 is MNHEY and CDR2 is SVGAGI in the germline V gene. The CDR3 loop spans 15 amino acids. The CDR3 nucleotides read TGTGCCAGCAGGGCAAGAGGACGGCTCCAAGAGACCCAGTACTTC. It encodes CASRARGRLQETQYF.

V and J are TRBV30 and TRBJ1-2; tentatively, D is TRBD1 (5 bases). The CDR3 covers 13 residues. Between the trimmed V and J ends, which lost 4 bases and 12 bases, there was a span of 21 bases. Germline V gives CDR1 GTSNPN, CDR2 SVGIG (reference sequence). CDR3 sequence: CAWTSLGAGIHTF. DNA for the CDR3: TGTGCCTGGACCTCCCTCGGGGCAGGGATCCACACCTTC.

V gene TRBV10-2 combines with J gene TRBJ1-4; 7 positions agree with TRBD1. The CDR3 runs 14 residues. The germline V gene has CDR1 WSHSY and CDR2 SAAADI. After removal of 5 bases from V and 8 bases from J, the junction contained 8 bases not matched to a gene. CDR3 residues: CASSSTGSREKLFF. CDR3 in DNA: TGCGCCAGCAGTTCGACAGGGAGCAGGGAAAAACTGTTTTTT.

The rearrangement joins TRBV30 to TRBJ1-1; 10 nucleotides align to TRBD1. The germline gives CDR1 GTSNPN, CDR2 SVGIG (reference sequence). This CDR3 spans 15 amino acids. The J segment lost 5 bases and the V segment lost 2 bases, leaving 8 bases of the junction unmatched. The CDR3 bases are TGTGCCTGGAGTCCGGGACAGGGGTATTGGACTGAAGCTTTCTTT. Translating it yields CAWSPGQGYWTEAFF. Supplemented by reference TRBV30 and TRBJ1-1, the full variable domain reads SQTIHQWPATLVQPVGSPLSLECTVEGTSNPNLYWYRQAAGRGLQLLFYSVGIGQISSEVPQNLSASRPQDRQFILSSKKLLLSDSGFYLCAWSPGQGYWTEAFFGQGTRLTVV.

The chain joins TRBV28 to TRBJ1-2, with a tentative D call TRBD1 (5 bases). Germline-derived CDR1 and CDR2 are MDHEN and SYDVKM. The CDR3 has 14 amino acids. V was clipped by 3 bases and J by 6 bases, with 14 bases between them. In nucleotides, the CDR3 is TGTGCCAGCAGTTTCCCAGACAGACCAGATGGCTACACCTTC. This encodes CASSFPDRPDGYTF.

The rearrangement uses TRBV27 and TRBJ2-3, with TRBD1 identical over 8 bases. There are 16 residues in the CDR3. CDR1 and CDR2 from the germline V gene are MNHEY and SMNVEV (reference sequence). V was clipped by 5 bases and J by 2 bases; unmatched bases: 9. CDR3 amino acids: CASSRTGRSFTDTQYF. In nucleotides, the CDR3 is TGTGCCAGCAGTAGGACAGGGCGCTCCTTCACAGATACGCAGTATTTT.

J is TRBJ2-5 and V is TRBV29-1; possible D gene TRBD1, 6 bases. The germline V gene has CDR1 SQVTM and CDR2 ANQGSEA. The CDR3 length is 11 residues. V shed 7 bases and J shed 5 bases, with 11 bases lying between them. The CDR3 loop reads CSGRGGETQYF. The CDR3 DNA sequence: TGCAGCGGCCGAGGGGGTGAGACCCAGTACTTC.